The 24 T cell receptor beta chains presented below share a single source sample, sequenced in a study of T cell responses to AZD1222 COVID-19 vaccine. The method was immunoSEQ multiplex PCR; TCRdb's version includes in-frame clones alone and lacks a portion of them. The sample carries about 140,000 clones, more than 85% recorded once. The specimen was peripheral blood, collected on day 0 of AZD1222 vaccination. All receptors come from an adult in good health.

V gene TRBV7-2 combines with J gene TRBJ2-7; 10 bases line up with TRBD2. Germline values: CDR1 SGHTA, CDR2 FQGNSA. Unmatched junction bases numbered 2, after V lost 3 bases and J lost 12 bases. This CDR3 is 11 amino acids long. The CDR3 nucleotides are TGTGCCAGCAGCTTGGGACTAGCGCCGTACTTC. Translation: CASSLGLAPYF.

CDR3: CATSDPKGTGVYEQYF. For the CDR3, the DNA is TGTGCCACCAGTGACCCCAAAGGGACAGGGGTGTACGAGCAGTACTTC. The chain joins TRBV24-1 to TRBJ2-7; 10 positions agree with TRBD1. Germline CDR1 reads KGHDR; CDR2 reads SFDVKD. V lost 4 bases and J lost 4; bases outside the gene matches: 9. This CDR3 is 16 amino acids long.

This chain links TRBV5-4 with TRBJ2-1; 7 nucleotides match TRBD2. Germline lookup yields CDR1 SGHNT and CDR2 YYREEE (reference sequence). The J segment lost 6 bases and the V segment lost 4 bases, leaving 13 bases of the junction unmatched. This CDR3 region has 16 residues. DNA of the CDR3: TGTGCCAGCAGCATGCCTAGCGGAAGGACTGGCAATGAGCAGTTCTTC. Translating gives CASSMPSGRTGNEQFF.

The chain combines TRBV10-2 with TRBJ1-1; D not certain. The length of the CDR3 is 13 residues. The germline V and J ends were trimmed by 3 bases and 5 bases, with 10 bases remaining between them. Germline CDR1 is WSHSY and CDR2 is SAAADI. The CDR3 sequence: CASSEARWTEAFF. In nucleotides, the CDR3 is TGCGCCAGCAGTGAAGCTCGTTGGACTGAAGCTTTCTTT.

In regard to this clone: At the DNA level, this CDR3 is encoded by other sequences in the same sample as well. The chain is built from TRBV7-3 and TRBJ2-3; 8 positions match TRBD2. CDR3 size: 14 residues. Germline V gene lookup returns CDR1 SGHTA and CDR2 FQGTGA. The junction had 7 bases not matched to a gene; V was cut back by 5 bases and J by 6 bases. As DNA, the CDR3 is TGTGCCAGCAGCCTAGGACTAGCCGGGGATACGCAGTATTTT. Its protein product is CASSLGLAGDTQYF. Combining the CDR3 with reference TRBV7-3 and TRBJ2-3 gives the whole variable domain GAGVSQTPSNKVTEKGKYVELRCDPISGHTALYWYRQSLGQGPEFLIYFQGTGAADDSGLPNDRFFAVRPEGSVSTLKIQRTERGDSAVYLCASSLGLAGDTQYFGPGTRLTVL.

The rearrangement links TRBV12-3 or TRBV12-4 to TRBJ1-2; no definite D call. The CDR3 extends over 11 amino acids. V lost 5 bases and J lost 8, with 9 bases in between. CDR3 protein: CASSPTGGYTF. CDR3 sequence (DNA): TGTGCCAGCAGTCCCACGGGCGGCTACACCTTC.

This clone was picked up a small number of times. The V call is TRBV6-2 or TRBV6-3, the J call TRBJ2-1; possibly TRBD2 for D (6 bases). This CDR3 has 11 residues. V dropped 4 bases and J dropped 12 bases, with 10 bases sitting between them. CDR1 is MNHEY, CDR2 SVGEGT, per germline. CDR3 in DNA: TGTGCCAGCAGTTGGGGGGAGGTGCAGTTCTTC. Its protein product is CASSWGEVQFF.

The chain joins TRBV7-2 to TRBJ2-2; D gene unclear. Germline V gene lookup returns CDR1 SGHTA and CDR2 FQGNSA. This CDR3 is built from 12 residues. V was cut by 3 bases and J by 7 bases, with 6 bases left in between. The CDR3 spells CASSLGIGELFF. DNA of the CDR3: TGTGCCAGCAGCTTGGGGATCGGGGAGCTGTTTTTT.

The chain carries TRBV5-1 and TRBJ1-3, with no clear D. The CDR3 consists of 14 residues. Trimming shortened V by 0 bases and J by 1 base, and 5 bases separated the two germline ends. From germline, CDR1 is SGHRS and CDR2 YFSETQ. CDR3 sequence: CASSLGQSGNTIYF. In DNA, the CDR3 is TGCGCCAGCAGCTTGGGACAATCTGGAAACACCATATATTTT.

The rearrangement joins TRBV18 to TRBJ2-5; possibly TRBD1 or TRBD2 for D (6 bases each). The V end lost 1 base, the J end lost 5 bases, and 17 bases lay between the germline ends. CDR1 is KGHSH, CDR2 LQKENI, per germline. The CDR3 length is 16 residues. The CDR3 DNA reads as TGTGCCAGCTCACCACGAGGGGGGAGTCCCCGGGAGACCCAGTACTTC. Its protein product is CASSPRGGSPRETQYF.

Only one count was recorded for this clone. The DNA of the CDR3 is TGTGCCAGCAGTGAAGGACTAGCGGGAGGTGGCACAGATACGCAGTATTTT. It is translated as CASSEGLAGGGTDTQYF. The chain carries TRBV6-1 and TRBJ2-3; 13 bases match TRBD2. The length of the CDR3 is 17 residues. The germline V gene has CDR1 MNHNS and CDR2 SASEGT. The junction had 2 bases not matched to a gene; V was cut back by 1 base and J by 1 base.

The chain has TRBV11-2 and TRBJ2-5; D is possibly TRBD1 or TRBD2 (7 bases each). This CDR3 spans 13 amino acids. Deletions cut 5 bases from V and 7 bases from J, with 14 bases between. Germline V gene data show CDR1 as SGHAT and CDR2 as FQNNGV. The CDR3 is CASSRGRGGTQYF. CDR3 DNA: TGTGCCAGCAGCCGGGGCAGGGGGGGGACCCAGTACTTC.

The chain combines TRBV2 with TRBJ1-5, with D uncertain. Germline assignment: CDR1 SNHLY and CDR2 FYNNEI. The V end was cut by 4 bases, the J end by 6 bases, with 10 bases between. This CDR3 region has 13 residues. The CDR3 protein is CASSAGWGQPQHF. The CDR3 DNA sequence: TGTGCCAGCAGTGCTGGATGGGGTCAGCCCCAGCATTTT. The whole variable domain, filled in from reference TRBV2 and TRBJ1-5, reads EPEVTQTPSHQVTQMGQEVILRCVPISNHLYFYWYRQILGQKVEFLVSFYNNEISEKSEIFDDQFSVERPDGSNFTLKIRSTKLEDSAMYFCASSAGWGQPQHFGDGTRLSIL.

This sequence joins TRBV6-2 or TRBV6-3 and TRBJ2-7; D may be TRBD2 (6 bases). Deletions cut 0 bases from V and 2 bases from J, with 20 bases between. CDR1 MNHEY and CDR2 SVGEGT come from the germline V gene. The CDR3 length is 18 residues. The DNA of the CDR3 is TGTGCCAGCAGTTACTCGAAAGGTGGGGGGAAGGTTCCCTACGAGCAGTACTTC. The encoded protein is CASSYSKGGGKVPYEQYF.

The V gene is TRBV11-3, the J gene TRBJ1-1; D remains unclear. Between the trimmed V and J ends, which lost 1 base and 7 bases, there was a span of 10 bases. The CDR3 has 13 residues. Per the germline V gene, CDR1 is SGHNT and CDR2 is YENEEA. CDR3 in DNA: TGTGCCAGCAGCTTAGCCTACAGCCGTGAAGCTTTCTTT. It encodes CASSLAYSREAFF.

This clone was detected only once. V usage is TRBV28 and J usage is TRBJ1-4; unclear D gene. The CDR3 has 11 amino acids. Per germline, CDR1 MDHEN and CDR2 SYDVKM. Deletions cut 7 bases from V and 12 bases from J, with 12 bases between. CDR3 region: CASNDRRQLFF. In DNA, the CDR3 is TGTGCCAGCAACGATCGCCGGCAACTGTTTTTT.

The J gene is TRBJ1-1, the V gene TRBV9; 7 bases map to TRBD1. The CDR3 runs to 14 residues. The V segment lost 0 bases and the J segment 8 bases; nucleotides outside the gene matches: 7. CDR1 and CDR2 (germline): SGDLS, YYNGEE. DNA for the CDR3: TGTGCCAGCAGCGTAGGCGGCCCAGGGGGGGAAGCTTTCTTT. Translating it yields CASSVGGPGGEAFF.

For the CDR3, the DNA is TGTGCCAGCAGCGGTGGGGCTAACACCGGGGAGCTGTTTTTT. Protein product: CASSGGANTGELFF. The J gene is TRBJ2-2, the V gene TRBV14, with a tentative D call TRBD1 (5 bases). This CDR3 region has 14 residues. The V gene lost 5 bases and the J gene lost 2 bases, with 9 bases spanning the gap. Germline assignment: CDR1 SGHDN and CDR2 FVKESK.

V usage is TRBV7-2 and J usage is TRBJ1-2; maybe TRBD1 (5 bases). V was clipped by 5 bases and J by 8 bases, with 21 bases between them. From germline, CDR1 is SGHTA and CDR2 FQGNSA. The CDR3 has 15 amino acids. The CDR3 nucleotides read TGTGCCAGCAGCCTCGGACGAACTCCGGGGGAGGGCTACACCTTC. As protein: CASSLGRTPGEGYTF.

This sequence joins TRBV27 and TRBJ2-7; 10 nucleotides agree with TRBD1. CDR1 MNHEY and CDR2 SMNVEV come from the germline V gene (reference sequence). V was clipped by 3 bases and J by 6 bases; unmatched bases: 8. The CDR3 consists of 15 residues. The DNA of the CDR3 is TGTGCCAGCAGTTTTTGGGGACAGGGGCCGACCGAGCAGTACTTC. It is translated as CASSFWGQGPTEQYF.

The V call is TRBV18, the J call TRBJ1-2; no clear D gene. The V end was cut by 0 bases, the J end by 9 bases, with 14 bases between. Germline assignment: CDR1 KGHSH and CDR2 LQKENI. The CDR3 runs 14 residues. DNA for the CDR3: TGTGCCAGCTCACCACCTAGGATCGGACCCAGCTACACCTTC. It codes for CASSPPRIGPSYTF. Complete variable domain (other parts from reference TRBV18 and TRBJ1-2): NAGVMQNPRHLVRRRGQEARLRCSPMKGHSHVYWYRQLPEEGLKFMVYLQKENIIDESGMPKERFSAEFPKEGPSILRIQQVVRGDSAAYFCASSPPRIGPSYTFGSGTRLTVV.

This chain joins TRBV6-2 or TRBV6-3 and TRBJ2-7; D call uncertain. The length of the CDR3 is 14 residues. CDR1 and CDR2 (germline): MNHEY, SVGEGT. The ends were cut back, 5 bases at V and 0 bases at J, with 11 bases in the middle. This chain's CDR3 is CASSPDILSYEQYF. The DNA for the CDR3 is TGTGCCAGCAGTCCCGACATCCTCTCCTACGAGCAGTACTTC.

The CDR3 bases are TGTGCCAGCAGTTTACACGGACCCACGGGTTATGGCTACACCTTC. Its protein product is CASSLHGPTGYGYTF. This chain links TRBV27 with TRBJ1-2, with D uncertain. This CDR3 is built from 15 residues. V was pared by 2 bases and J by 5 bases, with 15 bases between. Germline V lookup: CDR1 MNHEY, CDR2 SMNVEV (reference sequence).

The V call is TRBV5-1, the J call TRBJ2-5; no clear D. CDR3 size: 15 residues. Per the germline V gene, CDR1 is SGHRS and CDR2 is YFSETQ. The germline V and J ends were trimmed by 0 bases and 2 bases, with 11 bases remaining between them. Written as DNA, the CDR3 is TGCGCCAGCAGCTTGGCCGGACCTCTACAAGAGACCCAGTACTTC. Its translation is CASSLAGPLQETQYF.